Listed here are 19 T cell receptor beta chains from one sample, sequenced in a study of CD4 T cells in relation to SARS-CoV-2 and coronaviruses. CD4+ T cells from unexposed donors were obtained before the COVID-19 pandemic (2011-2018). CD4+ T cells were isolated from the cells after 10 days of culture. These TCRs' antigens remain unknown. TCRdb keeps only in-frame clones here, not all; method: immunoSEQ multiplex PCR. The sample records approximately 20,000 clones, 74% being singletons. The specimen sequenced was CD4+ T cells from PBMCs, cultured in vitro. The origin of the receptors is a human donor in good health.

The chain is built from TRBV6-5 and TRBJ2-7; 9 positions agree with TRBD2. The CDR3 is made up of 14 amino acids. J was trimmed by 4 bases and V by 7 bases; bases with no gene match: 8. The germline V gene has CDR1 MNHEY and CDR2 SVGAGI. DNA of the CDR3: TGTGCCAGCATCGGGTCGAGCGGGAGGTACGAGCAGTACTTC. Amino acids: CASIGSSGRYEQYF.

The rearrangement joins TRBV11-2 to TRBJ2-7; D unclear. Trimming took off 4 bases at V and 6 bases at J, with 13 bases between the two ends. Germline V gene lookup returns CDR1 SGHAT and CDR2 FQNNGV. The CDR3 length is 13 residues. The CDR3 loop is CASSSQDLTEQYF. In DNA, the CDR3 is TGTGCCAGCAGCTCCCAGGACCTCACCGAGCAGTACTTC.

V is TRBV7-9 and J is TRBJ2-7; 9 bases line up with TRBD2. Trimming at V came to 4 bases and at J to 3 bases, leaving 7 bases not matched to a gene. Germline V gives CDR1 SEHNR, CDR2 FQNEAQ (reference sequence). This CDR3 contains 15 residues. CDR3 protein: CASSSIAGVVYEQYF. In DNA, the CDR3 is TGTGCCAGCAGCTCCATAGCGGGAGTCGTCTACGAGCAGTACTTC.

V is TRBV30 and J is TRBJ1-2, with a possible D match to TRBD1 (6 bases). This CDR3 comprises 15 residues. V was cut by 0 bases and J by 2 bases, with 13 bases left in between. The germline V gene encodes CDR1 GTSNPN and CDR2 SVGIG (reference sequence). The DNA of the CDR3 is TGTGCCTGGAGTGTTCGGACGGGGGCAAACTATGGCTACACCTTC. The encoded protein is CAWSVRTGANYGYTF.

This clone appeared a single time. The chain uses TRBV6-6 and TRBJ2-1, with 13 bases matching TRBD2. The CDR3 contains 15 residues. The germline CDR1 and CDR2 sequences are MNHNY and SVGAGI (reference sequence). V was pared by 6 bases and J by 6 bases, with 5 bases of the junction left unmatched. CDR3 in DNA: TGTGCCAGCAGGCTAACTAGCGGGAGGGCCAATGAGCAGTTCTTC. It specifies CASRLTSGRANEQFF.

In its sample, this clone was seen once. The rearrangement joins TRBV19 to TRBJ2-3; TRBD2 agrees at 11 bases. V shed 4 bases, J shed 4 bases, and the junction held 10 bases outside the gene matches. Germline V gives CDR1 LNHDA, CDR2 SQIVND (reference sequence). The CDR3 sequence is 17 residues long. The CDR3 DNA is TGTGCCAGTAGTAAATACTTAGCGGGAGGGCCTTCAGATACGCAGTATTTT. It specifies CASSKYLAGGPSDTQYF.

This clone was picked up one time. This sequence joins TRBV25-1 and TRBJ1-6, with no clear D. In germline, CDR1 is MGHDK, CDR2 SYGVNS. The CDR3 runs to 13 residues. The V end lost 4 bases, the J end lost 9 bases, and 10 bases lay between the germline ends. Here the CDR3 DNA reads TGTGCCAGCAGTGGAGACCGCTTTTCACCCCTCCACTTT. Amino acids: CASSGDRFSPLHF.

This clone was counted once. The J gene is TRBJ2-7, the V gene TRBV19, with TRBD2 matching 10 bases. Losses at the gene ends were 4 bases for V and 0 bases for J; bases not matched to a gene: 6. This CDR3 spans 16 amino acids. CDR1 and CDR2 (germline): LNHDA, SQIVND (reference sequence). CDR3: CASSRSLAGDSYEQYF. The DNA for the CDR3 is TGTGCCAGTAGTAGATCTCTAGCGGGGGACTCCTACGAGCAGTACTTC.

The chain has TRBV29-1 and TRBJ2-3, with a weak D call TRBD1 (6 bases). The CDR3 spans 14 residues. Germline assignment: CDR1 SQVTM and CDR2 ANQGSEA. Trimming shortened V by 7 bases and J by 1 base, and 15 bases separated the two germline ends. The CDR3 DNA reads as TGCAGCGCCCGTTGGGCAGGGGGCACAGATACGCAGTATTTT. This gives the protein CSARWAGGTDTQYF.

The table lists this clone with a few counts. The V call is TRBV19, the J call TRBJ2-1; D gene ambiguous. Germline values: CDR1 LNHDA, CDR2 SQIVND (reference sequence). The CDR3 has 13 amino acids. V gave up 5 bases and J gave up 7 bases, with 12 bases separating them. Here the CDR3 DNA reads TGTGCCAGTAGTGCTACAACGTCTAATGAGCAGTTCTTC. It is translated as CASSATTSNEQFF. Full variable domain (rest looked up from reference TRBV19 and TRBJ2-1): DGGITQSPKYLFRKEGQNVTLSCEQNLNHDAMYWYRQDPGQGLRLIYYSQIVNDFQKGDIAEGYSVSREKKESFPLTVTSAQKNPTAFYLCASSATTSNEQFFGPGTRLTVL.

This chain uses TRBV19 with TRBJ1-2; D gene uncertain. Trimming took 7 bases from V and 7 from J, leaving 13 bases between them. CDR1 and CDR2 from the germline V gene are LNHDA and SQIVND (reference sequence). The CDR3 covers 12 residues. CDR3 DNA: TGTGCCAGTAAAGGATTGGGTCCTGGCTACACCTTC. Protein product: CASKGLGPGYTF.

The chain has TRBV12-5 and TRBJ2-1; 9 bases line up with TRBD2. The V gene end was trimmed by 0 bases and the J gene end by 8 bases; junction bases not matched to a gene: 5. The germline V gene encodes CDR1 LGHNT and CDR2 FRNRAP. This CDR3 is built from 15 residues. The CDR3 sequence is CASGLVRGLAYEQFF. The CDR3 DNA reads as TGTGCTAGTGGTTTGGTTAGGGGACTAGCCTATGAGCAGTTCTTC.

This clone showed up just a few times. V gene TRBV5-1 combines with J gene TRBJ1-6, with 8 bases matching TRBD1. This CDR3 spans 15 amino acids. CDR1 and CDR2 (germline): SGHRS, YFSETQ. J gave up 5 bases and V 2 bases, and 3 bases lay outside the gene matches. This CDR3 is CASSLQGGDNSPLHF. CDR3 DNA: TGCGCCAGCAGCTTACAGGGGGGAGATAATTCACCCCTCCACTTT.

The chain recombines TRBV27 with TRBJ2-1; 7 nucleotides agree with TRBD1. The germline CDR1 and CDR2 sequences are MNHEY and SMNVEV (reference sequence). This CDR3 spans 14 amino acids. J lost 3 bases, V lost 4 bases, and 3 bases had no gene match. CDR3 protein: CASSWDSLYNEQFF. CDR3 DNA: TGTGCCAGCAGTTGGGACAGTCTCTACAATGAGCAGTTCTTC.

This chain joins TRBV13 and TRBJ2-1, with TRBD2 matching 12 bases. Germline V gives CDR1 PRHDT, CDR2 FYEKMQ (reference sequence). V shed 4 bases and J 5 bases; nucleotides not matched to a gene: 9. CDR3 length: 17 residues. The CDR3 DNA reads TGTGCCAGCAGCTCCGGGGGAAGGACTAGCGGGAACAATGAGCAGTTCTTC. Amino acids: CASSSGGRTSGNNEQFF.

V and J are TRBV1 and TRBJ2-1. TRBV1 is a pseudogene segment. The CDR3 is 16 residues long. CDR3 bases: TGCACCAGCAGCTACTTTCGAGGGGACCACTACAATGAGCAGTTCTTC. Residues: CTSSYFRGDHYNEQFF.

The rearrangement links TRBV10-3 to TRBJ2-3; tentative D call: TRBD2 (6 bases). Trimming cost V 7 bases and J 0 bases, with 8 bases left between them. The CDR3 spans 13 residues. The germline gives CDR1 ENHRY, CDR2 SYGVKD. CDR3 in amino acids: CAITSASTDTQYF. DNA of the CDR3: TGTGCCATCACTAGCGCTAGCACAGATACGCAGTATTTT.

The CDR3 here is CASSTVSGQPTQYF. The CDR3 DNA sequence: TGTGCCAGCAGTACGGTGTCAGGACAGCCTACGCAGTATTTT. The genes are TRBV27 and TRBJ2-3; D perhaps matches TRBD1 (6 bases). Germline V gene sequence: CDR1 MNHEY, CDR2 SMNVEV (reference sequence). This CDR3 comprises 14 residues. V was clipped by 5 bases and J by 8 bases, with 17 bases between them.

The chain combines TRBV24-1 with TRBJ2-3; TRBD2 matches 9 bases. The CDR3 totals 16 residues. The J segment lost 5 bases and the V segment lost 4 bases, leaving 9 bases of the junction unmatched. Germline assignment: CDR1 KGHDR and CDR2 SFDVKD. The CDR3 here is CATSDPMGLARDTQYF. DNA for the CDR3: TGTGCCACCAGTGACCCGATGGGACTAGCACGAGATACGCAGTATTTT.